This T cell receptor (beta chain) emerged from a study of cytomegalovirus exposure and HLA in healthy donors. Germline V lookup: CDR1 SEHNR, CDR2 FQNEAQ (reference sequence). V lost 5 bases and J 6 bases, leaving 20 bases between the germline ends. The CDR3 is made up of 15 amino acids. The PCR ran on 60 Vbeta and 13 Jbeta primers. Some clones are missing from TCRdb's copy, which holds only in-frame ones; the method was immunoSEQ multiplex PCR. The sample holds about 160,000 clones, 80% to 85% seen once. This sequence was found in a man younger than 35 in good health and CMV-seronegative. The sequenced sample was PBMCs. The chain carries TRBV7-9 and TRBJ2-7, with a weak D call TRBD1 (6 bases). CDR3: CASSPSAVLGAEQYF. The DNA of the CDR3 is TGTGCCAGCAGCCCTTCGGCCGTATTGGGGGCCGAGCAGTACTTC.